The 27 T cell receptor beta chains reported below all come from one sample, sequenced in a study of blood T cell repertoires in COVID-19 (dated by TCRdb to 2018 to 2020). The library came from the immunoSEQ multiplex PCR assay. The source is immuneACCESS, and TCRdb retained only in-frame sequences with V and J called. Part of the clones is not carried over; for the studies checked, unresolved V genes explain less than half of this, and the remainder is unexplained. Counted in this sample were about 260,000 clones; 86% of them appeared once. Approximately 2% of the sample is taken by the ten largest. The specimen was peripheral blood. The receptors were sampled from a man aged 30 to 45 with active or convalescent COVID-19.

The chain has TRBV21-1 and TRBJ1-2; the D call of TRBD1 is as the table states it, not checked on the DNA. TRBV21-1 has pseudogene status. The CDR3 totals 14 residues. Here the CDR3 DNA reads TGTGCCAGCAGCAATGACTCAGGGGCCCATGGCTACACCTTC. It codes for CASSNDSGAHGYTF.

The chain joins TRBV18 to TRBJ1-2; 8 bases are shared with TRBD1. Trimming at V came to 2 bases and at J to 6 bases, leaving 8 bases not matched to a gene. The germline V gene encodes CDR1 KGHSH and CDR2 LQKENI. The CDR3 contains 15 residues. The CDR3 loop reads CASSPLGGQGDGYTF. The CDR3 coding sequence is TGTGCCAGCTCACCATTGGGAGGACAGGGAGATGGCTACACCTTC.

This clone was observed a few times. CDR3 DNA: TGTGCCAGCAGCCTCCGGGACAGGGGGCGTGGGACTGAAGCTTTCTTT. The encoded protein is CASSLRDRGRGTEAFF. The chain recombines TRBV7-3 with TRBJ1-1, with 12 bases matching TRBD1. V shed 5 bases and J 5 bases; nucleotides not matched to a gene: 9. Per germline, CDR1 SGHTA and CDR2 FQGTGA. This CDR3 has 16 residues.

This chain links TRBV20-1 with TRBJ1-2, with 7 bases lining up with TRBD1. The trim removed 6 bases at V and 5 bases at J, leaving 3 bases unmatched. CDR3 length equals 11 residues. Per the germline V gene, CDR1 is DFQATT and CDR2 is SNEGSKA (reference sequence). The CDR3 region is CSAETGYGYTF. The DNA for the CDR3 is TGCAGTGCAGAGACAGGGTATGGCTACACCTTC.

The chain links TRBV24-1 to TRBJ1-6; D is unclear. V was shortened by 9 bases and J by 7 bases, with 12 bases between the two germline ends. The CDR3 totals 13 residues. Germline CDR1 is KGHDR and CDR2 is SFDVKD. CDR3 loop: CATPPGLNSPLHF. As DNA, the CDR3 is TGTGCCACCCCCCCCGGGTTGAATTCACCCCTCCACTTT.

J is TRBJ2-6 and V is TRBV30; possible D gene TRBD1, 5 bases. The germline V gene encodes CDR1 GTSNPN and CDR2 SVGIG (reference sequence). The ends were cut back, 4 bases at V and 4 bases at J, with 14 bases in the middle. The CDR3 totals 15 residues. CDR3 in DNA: TGTGCCTGGAAATTAGGACATTACGGGGCCAACGTCCTGACTTTC. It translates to CAWKLGHYGANVLTF.

The CDR3 is CASSEGSSGFLIQFF. Written as DNA, the CDR3 is TGTGCCAGCAGTGAGGGCTCATCAGGGTTTCTAATCCAGTTCTTC. J is TRBJ2-1 and V is TRBV2; perhaps TRBD1 as D (5 bases). This CDR3 region has 15 residues. The V gene lost 3 bases and the J gene lost 13 bases, with 22 bases spanning the gap. The germline gives CDR1 SNHLY, CDR2 FYNNEI.

The CDR3 nucleotides are TGTGCCACCAGTGATTCCCCGCAGGGTCAGCAGTTCTTC. Translated: CATSDSPQGQQFF. The rearrangement links TRBV24-1 to TRBJ2-1; D perhaps matches TRBD1 (5 bases). V was trimmed by 2 bases and J by 11 bases, leaving 12 bases between them. Germline assignment: CDR1 KGHDR and CDR2 SFDVKD. The CDR3 sequence is 13 residues long.

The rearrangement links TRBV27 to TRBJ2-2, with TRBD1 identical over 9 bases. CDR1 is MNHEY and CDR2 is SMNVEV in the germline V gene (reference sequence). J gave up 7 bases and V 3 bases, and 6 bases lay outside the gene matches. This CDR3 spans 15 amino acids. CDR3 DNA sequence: TGTGCCAGCAGTTTTGGGACAGGGTTGGACGGGGAGCTGTTTTTT. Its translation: CASSFGTGLDGELFF.

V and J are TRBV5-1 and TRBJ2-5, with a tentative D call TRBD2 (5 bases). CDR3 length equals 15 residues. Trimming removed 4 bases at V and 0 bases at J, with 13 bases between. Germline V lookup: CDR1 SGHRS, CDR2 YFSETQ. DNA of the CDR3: TGCGCCAGCAGCCAGAGAACGGGGTACCAAGAGACCCAGTACTTC. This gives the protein CASSQRTGYQETQYF.

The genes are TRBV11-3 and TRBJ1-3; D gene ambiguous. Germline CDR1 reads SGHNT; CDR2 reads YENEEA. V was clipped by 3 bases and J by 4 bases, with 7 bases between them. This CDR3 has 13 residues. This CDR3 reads CASSFGGGNTIYF. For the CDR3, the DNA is TGTGCCAGCAGCTTTGGAGGAGGAAACACCATATATTTT.

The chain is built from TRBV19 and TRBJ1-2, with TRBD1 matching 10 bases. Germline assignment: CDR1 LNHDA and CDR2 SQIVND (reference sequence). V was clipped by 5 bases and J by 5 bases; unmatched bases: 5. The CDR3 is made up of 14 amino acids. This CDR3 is CASSPRDRGYGYTF. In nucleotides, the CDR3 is TGTGCCAGTAGTCCCCGGGACAGGGGATATGGCTACACCTTC.

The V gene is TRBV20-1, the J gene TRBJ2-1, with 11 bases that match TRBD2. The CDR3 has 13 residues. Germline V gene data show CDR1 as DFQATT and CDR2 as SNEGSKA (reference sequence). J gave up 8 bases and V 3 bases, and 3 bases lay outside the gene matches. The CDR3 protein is CSASLAGGYEQFF. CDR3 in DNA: TGCAGTGCTAGTCTAGCGGGGGGCTATGAGCAGTTCTTC.

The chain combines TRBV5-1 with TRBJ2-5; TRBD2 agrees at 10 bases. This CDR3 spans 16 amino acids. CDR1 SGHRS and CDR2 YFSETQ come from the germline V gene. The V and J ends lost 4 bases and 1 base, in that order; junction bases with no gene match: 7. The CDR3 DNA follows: TGCGCCAGCAGCCCAGAGCGGGGGGGGCTCCAAGAGACCCAGTACTTC. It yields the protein CASSPERGGLQETQYF.

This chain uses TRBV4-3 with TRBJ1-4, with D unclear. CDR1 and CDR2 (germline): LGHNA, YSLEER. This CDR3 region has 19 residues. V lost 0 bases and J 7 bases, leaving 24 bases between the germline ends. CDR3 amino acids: CASSQDWKTRTVSREKLFF. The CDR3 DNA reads TGCGCCAGCAGCCAAGATTGGAAAACCCGGACTGTGTCGCGTGAAAAACTGTTTTTT.

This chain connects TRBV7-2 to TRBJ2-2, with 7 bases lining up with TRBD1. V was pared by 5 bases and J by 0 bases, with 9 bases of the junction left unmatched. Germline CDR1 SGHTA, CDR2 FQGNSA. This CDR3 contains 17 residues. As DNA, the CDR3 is TGTGCCAGCAGCAGAGAGTTAGGGGGCCCGAACACCGGGGAGCTGTTTTTT. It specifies CASSRELGGPNTGELFF.

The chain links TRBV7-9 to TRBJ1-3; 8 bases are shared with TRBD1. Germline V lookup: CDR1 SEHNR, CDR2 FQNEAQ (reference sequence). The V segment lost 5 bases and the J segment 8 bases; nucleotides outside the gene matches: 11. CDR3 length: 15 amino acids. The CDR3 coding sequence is TGTGCCAGCAGCAACCATGGACAGGGACAGGACACCATATATTTT. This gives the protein CASSNHGQGQDTIYF.

The CDR3 loop reads CASSYRGNNQPQHF. In DNA, the CDR3 is TGTGCCAGCAGTTACAGGGGAAACAATCAGCCCCAGCATTTT. The J gene is TRBJ1-5, the V gene TRBV6-5; the D gene is possibly TRBD1 (5 bases). V lost 2 bases and J 3 bases, leaving 8 bases between the germline ends. This CDR3 has 14 residues. The germline V gene has CDR1 MNHEY and CDR2 SVGAGI.

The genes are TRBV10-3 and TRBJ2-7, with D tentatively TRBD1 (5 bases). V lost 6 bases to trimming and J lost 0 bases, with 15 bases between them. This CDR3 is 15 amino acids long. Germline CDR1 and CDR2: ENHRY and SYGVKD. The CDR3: CAIRPVTANSYEQYF. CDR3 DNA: TGTGCCATCAGGCCCGTGACAGCCAACTCCTACGAGCAGTACTTC.

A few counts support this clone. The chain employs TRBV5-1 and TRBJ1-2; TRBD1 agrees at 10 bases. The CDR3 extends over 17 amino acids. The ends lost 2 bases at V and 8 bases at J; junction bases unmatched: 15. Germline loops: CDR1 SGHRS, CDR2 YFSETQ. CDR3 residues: CASSFRGEGQGTTGYTF. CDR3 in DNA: TGCGCCAGCAGCTTCAGAGGAGAGGGACAGGGGACAACCGGCTACACCTTC.

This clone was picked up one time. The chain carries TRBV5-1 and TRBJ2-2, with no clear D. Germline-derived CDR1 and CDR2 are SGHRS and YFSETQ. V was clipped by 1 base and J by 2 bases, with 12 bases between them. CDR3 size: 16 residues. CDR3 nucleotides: TGCGCCAGCAGCTTGTCCCAGGCAACCAACACCGGGGAGCTGTTTTTT. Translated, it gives CASSLSQATNTGELFF.

CDR3 DNA: TGCGCCAGCAGGACCGGGACAGGGGCTGGGGCCAACGTCCTGACTTTC. Its protein is CASRTGTGAGANVLTF. The chain is built from TRBV10-2 and TRBJ2-6; 10 bases line up with TRBD1. V dropped 6 bases and J dropped 2; count of bases not matched to a gene: 4. Germline values: CDR1 WSHSY, CDR2 SAAADI. The CDR3 has 16 residues.

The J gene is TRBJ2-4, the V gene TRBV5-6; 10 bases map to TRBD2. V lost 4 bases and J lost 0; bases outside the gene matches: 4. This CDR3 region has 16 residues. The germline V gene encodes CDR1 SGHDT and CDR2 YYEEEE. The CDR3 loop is CASSPGLAVAKNIQYF. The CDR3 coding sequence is TGTGCCAGCAGCCCCGGACTAGCGGTAGCCAAAAACATTCAGTACTTC. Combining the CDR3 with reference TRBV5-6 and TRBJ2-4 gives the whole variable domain DAGVTQSPTHLIKTRGQQVTLRCSPKSGHDTVSWYQQALGQGPQFIFQYYEEEERQRGNFPDRFSGHQFPNYSSELNVNALLLGDSALYLCASSPGLAVAKNIQYFGAGTRLSVL.

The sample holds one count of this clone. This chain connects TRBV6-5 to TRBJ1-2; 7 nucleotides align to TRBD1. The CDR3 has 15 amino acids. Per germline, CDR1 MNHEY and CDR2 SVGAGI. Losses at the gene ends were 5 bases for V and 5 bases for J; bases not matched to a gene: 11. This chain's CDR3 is CASSTPTGFSYGYTF. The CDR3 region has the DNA TGTGCCAGCAGTACGCCGACAGGGTTCAGTTATGGCTACACCTTC.

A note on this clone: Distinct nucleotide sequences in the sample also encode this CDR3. CDR3 protein: CASSPPGRGETQYF. The CDR3 coding sequence is TGTGCCAGCAGCCCTCCGGGAAGGGGGGAGACCCAGTACTTC. The chain links TRBV7-9 to TRBJ2-5; possibly TRBD1 for D (6 bases). The CDR3 extends over 14 amino acids. Deletions cut 5 bases from V and 5 bases from J, with 15 bases between. Germline CDR1 and CDR2: SEHNR and FQNEAQ (reference sequence).

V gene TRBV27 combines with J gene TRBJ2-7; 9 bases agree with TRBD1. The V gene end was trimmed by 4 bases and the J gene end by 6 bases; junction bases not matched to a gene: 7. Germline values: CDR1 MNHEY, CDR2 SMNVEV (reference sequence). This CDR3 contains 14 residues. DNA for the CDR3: TGTGCCAGCAGTTGGACAGGGGAGCAGTCCGAGCAGTACTTC. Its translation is CASSWTGEQSEQYF.

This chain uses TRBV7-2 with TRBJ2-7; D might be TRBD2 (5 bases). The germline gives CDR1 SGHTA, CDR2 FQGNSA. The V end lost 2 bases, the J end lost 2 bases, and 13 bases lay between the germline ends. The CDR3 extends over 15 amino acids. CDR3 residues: CASSLTSSRTYEQYF. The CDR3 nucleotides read TGTGCCAGCAGCTTAACGTCTAGCCGAACCTACGAGCAGTACTTC.